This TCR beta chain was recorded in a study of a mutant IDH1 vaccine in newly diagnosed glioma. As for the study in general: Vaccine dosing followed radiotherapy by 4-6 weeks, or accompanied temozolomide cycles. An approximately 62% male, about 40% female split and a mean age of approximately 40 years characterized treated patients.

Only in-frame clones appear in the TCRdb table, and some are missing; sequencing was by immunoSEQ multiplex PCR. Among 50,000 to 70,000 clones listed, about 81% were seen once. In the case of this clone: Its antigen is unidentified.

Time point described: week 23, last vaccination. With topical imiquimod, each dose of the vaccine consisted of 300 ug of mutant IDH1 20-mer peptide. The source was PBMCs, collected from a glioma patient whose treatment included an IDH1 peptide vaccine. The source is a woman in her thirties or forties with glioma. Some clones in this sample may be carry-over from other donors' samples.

DNA of the CDR3: TGTGCCAGCAGCTTGGGACAGGGTAAAGCTTTCTTT. Its protein product is CASSLGQGKAFF. V gene TRBV12-1 combines with J gene TRBJ1-1; TRBD1 is taken as the D call from the table, unchecked against the DNA. TRBV12-1 is recorded as a pseudogene. This CDR3 contains 12 residues.